These T cell receptor beta chains were read from a single sample in a study of T cell changes during pregnancy in multiple sclerosis. TCRdb's table, derived via immunoSEQ multiplex PCR, lists solely in-frame clones and lacks some. This repertoire shows 40,000 or so clones, about 90% found once; its top ten account for about 12%. The sequenced sample was CD8+ T cells from peripheral blood mononuclear cells, obtained after pregnancy. The origin of the receptors is a female donor with multiple sclerosis, enrolled in a pregnancy study. Each CDR3 is given with its conserved first and last residue. Fields, in order: CDR3 DNA, CDR3 protein, J gene, D gene, V gene, clone size. A D gene is named only where the DNA matches it firmly. Clone size is stated in some rows and not others, as once, few, many or a class when expanded.

CDR3nt: TGTGCCAGCAGCTTAGTAGACAGAGACTACGAGCAGTACTTC; CDR3aa: CASSLVDRDYEQYF; j_gene: TRBJ2-7; d_gene: NA; v_gene: TRBV7-9; abundance: NA
CDR3nt: TGTGCCAGCAGTTTATCGGGGACAGGGAGGCGCGAGCAGTACTTC; CDR3aa: CASSLSGTGRREQYF; j_gene: TRBJ2-7; d_gene: TRBD1; v_gene: TRBV27; abundance: NA
CDR3nt: TGTGCCAGCAGTCGGACAGGGGTAGAGCAGTACTTC; CDR3aa: CASSRTGVEQYF; j_gene: TRBJ2-7; d_gene: TRBD1; v_gene: TRBV2; abundance: NA
CDR3nt: TGTGCCAGCAGTCCCACCTATAGCAATCAGCCCCAGCATTTT; CDR3aa: CASSPTYSNQPQHF; j_gene: TRBJ1-5; d_gene: NA; v_gene: TRBV27; abundance: NA
CDR3nt: TGTGCCAGCAGCTACGGACTAGCGCTAGACGAGCAGTACTTC; CDR3aa: CASSYGLALDEQYF; j_gene: TRBJ2-7; d_gene: TRBD2; v_gene: TRBV5-4; abundance: NA
CDR3nt: TGTGCCAGCAGTTACTCCGGTGAAAAACTGTTTTTT; CDR3aa: CASSYSGEKLFF; j_gene: TRBJ1-4; d_gene: NA; v_gene: TRBV6-6; abundance: NA
CDR3nt: TGTGCCAGCAGTTTAGGTTGGGAGGAAGTTTCTGGAAACACCATATATTTT; CDR3aa: CASSLGWEEVSGNTIYF; j_gene: TRBJ1-3; d_gene: NA; v_gene: TRBV28; abundance: NA
CDR3nt: TGTGCCAGCAGTTTATGGGAGATCCCAGATACGCAGTATTTT; CDR3aa: CASSLWEIPDTQYF; j_gene: TRBJ2-3; d_gene: NA; v_gene: TRBV28; abundance: NA
CDR3nt: TGTGCCAGCAGACAGGGTATGACTGAAGCTTTCTTT; CDR3aa: CASRQGMTEAFF; j_gene: TRBJ1-1; d_gene: NA; v_gene: TRBV28; abundance: NA
CDR3nt: TGTGCCAGCAGCGCCGGGGACAGTTATGGCTACACCTTC; CDR3aa: CASSAGDSYGYTF; j_gene: TRBJ1-2; d_gene: TRBD1; v_gene: TRBV9; abundance: NA
CDR3nt: TGTGCCAGCAGCCCGGCTGGGGCCAACGTCCTGACTTTC; CDR3aa: CASSPAGANVLTF; j_gene: TRBJ2-6; d_gene: NA; v_gene: TRBV6-5; abundance: NA
CDR3nt: TGTGCCAGTAGTCCTGCCAGGGGACCGGGATACGAGCAGTACTTC; CDR3aa: CASSPARGPGYEQYF; j_gene: TRBJ2-7; d_gene: NA; v_gene: TRBV19; abundance: NA
CDR3nt: TGTGCCAGCAGTGGCCGCTTGGATGAGCAGTTCTTC; CDR3aa: CASSGRLDEQFF; j_gene: TRBJ2-1; d_gene: NA; v_gene: TRBV7-8; abundance: NA
CDR3nt: TGTGCCAGCAGCGACCTCCGGAACAGGGTCTATGGCTACACCTTC; CDR3aa: CASSDLRNRVYGYTF; j_gene: TRBJ1-2; d_gene: NA; v_gene: TRBV7-9; abundance: NA
CDR3nt: TGTGCCAGCAGCGTAGACAGGGAGCGGAAGGGCTACACCTTC; CDR3aa: CASSVDRERKGYTF; j_gene: TRBJ1-2; d_gene: NA; v_gene: TRBV9; abundance: NA
CDR3nt: TGTGCCAGCAGCTGGAGGACAGGGCAAAGCACAGATACGCAGTATTTT; CDR3aa: CASSWRTGQSTDTQYF; j_gene: TRBJ2-3; d_gene: TRBD1; v_gene: TRBV5-6; abundance: NA
CDR3nt: TGCGCCAGCAGCCGCGAAAGCTCCTACGAGCAGTACTTC; CDR3aa: CASSRESSYEQYF; j_gene: TRBJ2-7; d_gene: NA; v_gene: TRBV5-1; abundance: NA
CDR3nt: TGCAGCGCCGATGACAGGGAAGGGTACGAGCAGTACTTC; CDR3aa: CSADDREGYEQYF; j_gene: TRBJ2-7; d_gene: TRBD1; v_gene: TRBV29-1; abundance: once
CDR3nt: TGTGCCAGCAGTGACTCGTCAGGGGGCCACACAGATACGCAGTATTTT; CDR3aa: CASSDSSGGHTDTQYF; j_gene: TRBJ2-3; d_gene: TRBD1; v_gene: TRBV6-4; abundance: NA
CDR3nt: TGTGCCAGCAGTCCCCAGGGAAGGGGGAATGAAAAACTGTTTTTT; CDR3aa: CASSPQGRGNEKLFF; j_gene: TRBJ1-4; d_gene: NA; v_gene: TRBV27; abundance: NA
CDR3nt: TGTGCCAGCAGCCAAAACCTCGAGAATGAGCAGTTCTTC; CDR3aa: CASSQNLENEQFF; j_gene: TRBJ2-1; d_gene: NA; v_gene: TRBV4-2; abundance: NA
CDR3nt: TGTGCCAGCAGTTACGGGGGAAACACTGAAGCTTTCTTT; CDR3aa: CASSYGGNTEAFF; j_gene: TRBJ1-1; d_gene: NA; v_gene: TRBV27; abundance: NA
CDR3nt: TGTGCCTGGAGTGTACTGACAGGGGGTGAGCAGTTCTTC; CDR3aa: CAWSVLTGGEQFF; j_gene: TRBJ2-1; d_gene: TRBD1; v_gene: TRBV30; abundance: NA
CDR3nt: TGTGCCAGCAGTGAATTAAGGGGTTACGAGCAGTACTTC; CDR3aa: CASSELRGYEQYF; j_gene: TRBJ2-7; d_gene: NA; v_gene: TRBV2; abundance: NA
CDR3nt: TGTGCCACCACCCAAGGGCCGGACAGGGGAAAAGACATTCAGTACTTC; CDR3aa: CATTQGPDRGKDIQYF; j_gene: TRBJ2-4; d_gene: TRBD1; v_gene: TRBV15; abundance: NA
CDR3nt: TGTGCCAGCAGCGTAATAGGATTTAGCGGATCCTCTAGCACAGATACGCAGTATTTT; CDR3aa: CASSVIGFSGSSSTDTQYF; j_gene: TRBJ2-3; d_gene: NA; v_gene: TRBV9; abundance: NA
CDR3nt: TGTGCCAGCAGCGTAGACATACACAATGAGCAGTTCTTC; CDR3aa: CASSVDIHNEQFF; j_gene: TRBJ2-1; d_gene: NA; v_gene: TRBV9; abundance: many
CDR3nt: TGTGCCAGCAGCCCAATCACCGGGACACCCGCCGGTGAGCAGTTCTTC; CDR3aa: CASSPITGTPAGEQFF; j_gene: TRBJ2-1; d_gene: NA; v_gene: TRBV7-2; abundance: NA
CDR3nt: TGCGCCAGCAGCCAAGTACAGGGGGCAGATACGCAGTATTTT; CDR3aa: CASSQVQGADTQYF; j_gene: TRBJ2-3; d_gene: TRBD1; v_gene: TRBV4-1; abundance: NA
CDR3nt: TGTGCCAGCATGCCCGTTCAGGGCACTGAAGCTTTCTTT; CDR3aa: CASMPVQGTEAFF; j_gene: TRBJ1-1; d_gene: NA; v_gene: TRBV6-1; abundance: NA
CDR3nt: TGTGCCAGCAACAAAGGGACTAGCGGGTACCAAGAGACCCAGTACTTC; CDR3aa: CASNKGTSGYQETQYF; j_gene: TRBJ2-5; d_gene: TRBD2; v_gene: TRBV28; abundance: NA
CDR3nt: TGTGCCAGCAGTTACGGCGGGGGGAACAATGAGCAGTTCTTC; CDR3aa: CASSYGGGNNEQFF; j_gene: TRBJ2-1; d_gene: TRBD2; v_gene: TRBV6-5; abundance: NA
CDR3nt: TGTGCCAGCAGCCCGCTTCAAACGCACCTATTCAACACTGAAGCTTTCTTT; CDR3aa: CASSPLQTHLFNTEAFF; j_gene: TRBJ1-1; d_gene: NA; v_gene: TRBV27; abundance: NA
CDR3nt: TGTGCCAGCAGCTTAGTACTAGCGGGTGTCACAGATACGCAGTATTTT; CDR3aa: CASSLVLAGVTDTQYF; j_gene: TRBJ2-3; d_gene: TRBD2; v_gene: TRBV7-2; abundance: NA
CDR3nt: TGTGCCACCAAGACAGGTCGTGGCGGGGAGCTGTTTTTT; CDR3aa: CATKTGRGGELFF; j_gene: TRBJ2-2; d_gene: NA; v_gene: TRBV2; abundance: once
CDR3nt: TGTGCCAGCAGTTACTGGCCTACGCAGTATTTT; CDR3aa: CASSYWPTQYF; j_gene: TRBJ2-3; d_gene: NA; v_gene: TRBV6-5; abundance: NA
CDR3nt: TGCGCCAGCAGTCAACGACAGGGGCGAAACACTGAAGCTTTCTTT; CDR3aa: CASSQRQGRNTEAFF; j_gene: TRBJ1-1; d_gene: TRBD1; v_gene: TRBV23-1; abundance: once
CDR3nt: TGTGCCAGCAGTTACGTACAGGCCGACTATGGCTACACCTTC; CDR3aa: CASSYVQADYGYTF; j_gene: TRBJ1-2; d_gene: NA; v_gene: TRBV6-6; abundance: NA
CDR3nt: TGTGCCAGCAGCCCCGGACAGGAATATACTGAAGCTTTCTTT; CDR3aa: CASSPGQEYTEAFF; j_gene: TRBJ1-1; d_gene: TRBD1; v_gene: TRBV7-9; abundance: NA
CDR3nt: TGTGCCAGCACCTCGAGCGGGAAGGGCCTCTATGAGCAGTTCTTC; CDR3aa: CASTSSGKGLYEQFF; j_gene: TRBJ2-1; d_gene: TRBD2; v_gene: TRBV7-9; abundance: NA
CDR3nt: TGTGCCAGCAGTCTACCGACTGCCCTCTGGGACAATGAGCAGTTCTTC; CDR3aa: CASSLPTALWDNEQFF; j_gene: TRBJ2-1; d_gene: NA; v_gene: TRBV28; abundance: NA
CDR3nt: TGTGCCAGCAGCGACAGCACAGGGGGCGCGGGGTATGATACGCAGTATTTT; CDR3aa: CASSDSTGGAGYDTQYF; j_gene: TRBJ2-3; d_gene: TRBD1; v_gene: TRBV9; abundance: NA
CDR3nt: TGTGCCAGCAGTTTAAGTGGGACTCTCTTAATTGCGAACACCGGGGAGCTGTTTTTT; CDR3aa: CASSLSGTLLIANTGELFF; j_gene: TRBJ2-2; d_gene: NA; v_gene: TRBV27; abundance: once
CDR3nt: TGTGCCAGCAGCGCGGGGACTAGCGGGAGGTTCGATACGCAGTATTTT; CDR3aa: CASSAGTSGRFDTQYF; j_gene: TRBJ2-3; d_gene: TRBD2; v_gene: TRBV9; abundance: NA
CDR3nt: TGTGCCAGCAGTTTAAGGGGTTACACAGATACGCAGTATTTT; CDR3aa: CASSLRGYTDTQYF; j_gene: TRBJ2-3; d_gene: NA; v_gene: TRBV28; abundance: NA
CDR3nt: TGTGCCAGCAGTGAAGAGGCTAGCGGGGGGAATGAGCAGTTCTTC; CDR3aa: CASSEEASGGNEQFF; j_gene: TRBJ2-1; d_gene: TRBD2; v_gene: TRBV6-4; abundance: NA
CDR3nt: TGCAGCGTTGAGGACAGATCTTACGAGCAGTACTTC; CDR3aa: CSVEDRSYEQYF; j_gene: TRBJ2-7; d_gene: NA; v_gene: TRBV29-1; abundance: NA
CDR3nt: TGTGCCAGCAGCTTAACTAGCGGGAGGGGCGATACGCAGTATTTT; CDR3aa: CASSLTSGRGDTQYF; j_gene: TRBJ2-3; d_gene: TRBD2; v_gene: TRBV7-3; abundance: NA
CDR3nt: TGTGCCACCAGCAGGGACAGTCTGAGTCGGCAGTTCTTC; CDR3aa: CATSRDSLSRQFF; j_gene: TRBJ2-1; d_gene: NA; v_gene: TRBV15; abundance: NA
CDR3nt: TGTGCCAGCAGCGCCGGGGGTGGCTACACCTTC; CDR3aa: CASSAGGGYTF; j_gene: TRBJ1-2; d_gene: NA; v_gene: TRBV9; abundance: NA
CDR3nt: TGTGCCAGCAGCATAGGAAACAAAAAGACCCAGTACTTC; CDR3aa: CASSIGNKKTQYF; j_gene: TRBJ2-5; d_gene: NA; v_gene: TRBV13; abundance: NA
CDR3nt: TGTGCCAGCAGACCGGACAGGGGCAATCAGCCCCAGCATTTT; CDR3aa: CASRPDRGNQPQHF; j_gene: TRBJ1-5; d_gene: TRBD1; v_gene: TRBV28; abundance: NA
CDR3nt: TGTGCCAGCCTCGCGACAGGGGCAAGCAATCAGCCCCAGCATTTT; CDR3aa: CASLATGASNQPQHF; j_gene: TRBJ1-5; d_gene: TRBD1; v_gene: TRBV28; abundance: NA
CDR3nt: TGTGCCAGCAGCTTAGACTATCAAGAGACCCAGTACTTC; CDR3aa: CASSLDYQETQYF; j_gene: TRBJ2-5; d_gene: NA; v_gene: TRBV13; abundance: NA
CDR3nt: TGTGCCAGCAGTTATCGGACTAGCGGTAGCTTTGAGCAGTACTTC; CDR3aa: CASSYRTSGSFEQYF; j_gene: TRBJ2-7; d_gene: TRBD2; v_gene: TRBV27; abundance: NA
CDR3nt: TGTGCCAGCAGCCCCGGACAGGGGGAGTACATTCAGTACTTC; CDR3aa: CASSPGQGEYIQYF; j_gene: TRBJ2-4; d_gene: TRBD1; v_gene: TRBV7-9; abundance: NA
CDR3nt: TGTGCCAGCAGCCTCCCGGGACTAGCGGTGACTAGCACAGATACGCAGTATTTT; CDR3aa: CASSLPGLAVTSTDTQYF; j_gene: TRBJ2-3; d_gene: TRBD2; v_gene: TRBV5-4; abundance: NA